Sample share makes the clone carrying this T cell receptor beta chain medium-sized. Antigen unknown. Constant-region reverse primers amplified full-length variable regions, followed by semi-nested Nested Universal Primer A PCR. TCRdb fed the 5' RACE reads into MiXCR, producing one record per CDR3 protein. The table includes about 9,800 distinct CDR3 sequences, just over 25% detected once. Treg sorting used a CD4+CD25+CD127-/low gate. Points from the study as a whole: Greatest tumor Treg TCR overlap was with tumor naive CD4+ cells. Larger-cohort validation covered only one TCR beta V-J rearrangement.

There are 13 residues in the CDR3. The V and J ends lost 1 base and 4 bases respectively, with 6 bases between them. The germline V gene encodes CDR1 SGDLS and CDR2 YYNGEE. This TCR was sampled from a female donor with breast cancer. Source material: Tregs sorted from blood. The gene calls are TRBV9 and TRBJ2-1, with a weak D call TRBD2 (6 bases). The CDR3 region is CASSVREYNEQFF. CDR3 in DNA: TGTGCCAGCAGCGTACGGGAGTACAATGAGCAGTTCTTC.